These 22 T cell receptor beta chains came from one sample sequenced in a study of identifying expanded T cells in peripheral blood. TCRdb's table, derived via immunoSEQ multiplex PCR, lists solely in-frame clones and lacks some. The sample holds 100,000 to 150,000 clones, about 80% seen once. The source material was blood. Receptor source: a person between 18 and 69 years old in good health.

The chain uses TRBV6-5 and TRBJ1-2, with D uncertain. The CDR3 has 12 residues. Germline CDR1 MNHEY, CDR2 SVGAGI. Trimming took off 2 bases at V and 8 bases at J, with 9 bases between the two ends. The CDR3 loop reads CASSYDRRGYTF. CDR3 DNA: TGTGCCAGCAGTTACGATCGGCGGGGCTACACCTTC.

This chain links TRBV11-2 with TRBJ1-5; a weak D match, TRBD1 (5 bases). The CDR3 is 15 amino acids. In germline, CDR1 is SGHAT, CDR2 FQNNGV. The V gene lost 1 base and the J gene lost 5 bases, with 12 bases spanning the gap. As DNA, the CDR3 is TGTGCCAGCAGCTTAGGCCCGGACACCGATCAGCCCCAGCATTTT. Encoded protein: CASSLGPDTDQPQHF.

The chain combines TRBV6-6 with TRBJ1-2, with D possibly matching TRBD1 (6 bases). The length of the CDR3 is 12 residues. In germline, CDR1 is MNHNY, CDR2 SVGAGI (reference sequence). Trimming took 11 bases from V and 7 from J, leaving 17 bases between them. DNA for the CDR3: TGTGCCGCAGTGGGGGCTCTCTCTGGCTACACCTTC. As protein: CAAVGALSGYTF.

The V gene is TRBV7-2, the J gene TRBJ2-1; D remains ambiguous. The V gene lost 1 base and the J gene lost 4 bases, with 11 bases spanning the gap. This CDR3 comprises 15 residues. Germline V gene sequence: CDR1 SGHTA, CDR2 FQGNSA. CDR3 DNA: TGTGCCAGCAGCTTAGAGGGTCGAAAATACAATGAGCAGTTCTTC. Translating gives CASSLEGRKYNEQFF.

V and J are TRBV5-6 and TRBJ2-7; D tentatively fits TRBD1 or TRBD2 (5 bases each). This CDR3 comprises 16 residues. Trimming stripped 0 bases from V and 0 bases from J, with 13 bases between. Looked up from germline, CDR1 is SGHDT and CDR2 is YYEEEE. The chain's CDR3 is CASSLDYRDGSYEQYF. The CDR3 DNA sequence: TGTGCCAGCAGCTTGGACTATCGGGACGGCTCCTACGAGCAGTACTTC.

In its sample, this clone was seen a few times. The chain recombines TRBV5-4 with TRBJ2-7; 7 positions agree with TRBD1. V was pared by 0 bases and J by 3 bases, with 6 bases of the junction left unmatched. CDR1 and CDR2 from the germline V gene are SGHNT and YYREEE (reference sequence). This CDR3 has 15 residues. DNA for the CDR3: TGTGCCAGCAGCTTGGGGGGGACAGAAATCTACGAGCAGTACTTC. This sequence encodes CASSLGGTEIYEQYF.

The V and J genes are TRBV7-2 and TRBJ2-4; 9 bases map to TRBD2. Germline assignment: CDR1 SGHTA and CDR2 FQGNSA. CDR3 length equals 13 residues. The V and J ends lost 5 bases and 6 bases, in that order; junction bases with no gene match: 2. CDR3 amino acids: CASSGGGVNIQYF. The DNA of the CDR3 is TGTGCCAGCAGCGGCGGGGGGGTAAACATTCAGTACTTC.

J is TRBJ1-2 and V is TRBV7-9; D is possibly TRBD1 (5 bases). The germline CDR1 and CDR2 sequences are SEHNR and FQNEAQ (reference sequence). Trimming cost V 4 bases and J 8 bases, with 17 bases left between them. This CDR3 contains 14 residues. Here the CDR3 reads CASSSGKLGEGYTF. CDR3 nucleotide sequence: TGTGCCAGCAGCTCCGGCAAACTAGGGGAGGGCTACACCTTC.

The V call is TRBV7-2, the J call TRBJ2-5, with D tentatively TRBD1 or TRBD2 (5 bases each). The CDR3 contains 18 residues. Germline CDR1 and CDR2: SGHTA and FQGNSA. Trimming stripped 5 bases from V and 0 bases from J, with 22 bases between. The CDR3 reads CASSPTGFPGANQETQYF. For the CDR3, the DNA is TGTGCCAGCAGCCCAACAGGTTTCCCCGGGGCGAACCAAGAGACCCAGTACTTC.

The V call is TRBV7-2, the J call TRBJ2-2, with D possibly being TRBD2 (6 bases). Trimming pared 5 bases from V and 8 bases from J, leaving 18 bases between. CDR1 is SGHTA and CDR2 is FQGNSA in the germline V gene. This CDR3 region has 15 residues. The CDR3 sequence is CASSPALLASGELFF. CDR3 sequence (DNA): TGTGCCAGCAGCCCTGCCTTACTAGCATCGGGGGAGCTGTTTTTT.

This clone appeared once. This sequence joins TRBV7-8 and TRBJ2-2; possible D gene TRBD1, 5 bases. Germline values: CDR1 SGHVS, CDR2 FQNEAQ. The CDR3 totals 14 residues. V lost 3 bases, J lost 6 bases, and 11 bases lay in between. Here the CDR3 reads CASSFDRMPGELFF. The CDR3 DNA reads TGTGCCAGCAGCTTTGACAGAATGCCCGGGGAGCTGTTTTTT.

The rearrangement joins TRBV5-4 to TRBJ2-7, with 7 positions matching TRBD1. V shed 4 bases, J shed 0 bases, and the junction held 16 bases outside the gene matches. The germline V gene encodes CDR1 SGHNT and CDR2 YYREEE (reference sequence). The CDR3 sequence is 18 residues long. CDR3 coding DNA: TGTGCCAGCAGCACCCGGAGCCGCAGGGGGTTCTCCTCCTACGAGCAGTACTTC. Amino acid sequence: CASSTRSRRGFSSYEQYF. The whole variable domain, filled in from reference TRBV5-4 and TRBJ2-7, reads ETGVTQSPTHLIKTRGQQVTLRCSSQSGHNTVSWYQQALGQGPQFIFQYYREEENGRGNFPPRFSGLQFPNYSSELNVNALELDDSALYLCASSTRSRRGFSSYEQYFGPGTRLTVT.

The rearrangement joins TRBV5-8 to TRBJ2-6; the D is unclear. The CDR3 is 12 amino acids. Germline V gene lookup returns CDR1 SGHTS and CDR2 YDEGEE. Between the trimmed V and J ends, which lost 6 bases and 0 bases, there was a span of 1 base. CDR3 sequence: CASISGANVLTF. The CDR3 DNA is TGTGCCAGCATCTCTGGGGCCAACGTCCTGACTTTC.

The gene calls are TRBV11-3 and TRBJ2-5, with D unresolved. V was cut by 0 bases and J by 3 bases, with 11 bases left in between. CDR1 is SGHNT, CDR2 YENEEA, per germline. The CDR3 has 15 amino acids. CDR3 in amino acids: CASSLDNPPKETQYF. CDR3 DNA sequence: TGTGCCAGCAGCTTAGATAACCCTCCGAAAGAGACCCAGTACTTC. The variable domain in full, completed from reference TRBV11-3 and TRBJ2-5, reads EAGVVQSPRYKIIEKKQPVAFWCNPISGHNTLYWYLQNLGQGPELLIRYENEEAVDDSQLPKDRFSAERLKGVDSTLKIQPAELGDSAVYLCASSLDNPPKETQYFGPGTRLLVL.

The rearrangement joins TRBV4-3 to TRBJ2-6; no clear D gene. Germline CDR1 is LGHNA and CDR2 is YSLEER. Deletions cut 0 bases from V and 3 bases from J, with 9 bases between. This CDR3 spans 16 amino acids. This CDR3 is CASSQDRWGGANVLTF. CDR3 sequence (DNA): TGCGCCAGCAGCCAAGATAGGTGGGGTGGGGCCAACGTCCTGACTTTC.

CDR3 loop: CASSPRGTGYTEAFF. The CDR3 nucleotides read TGCGCCAGCAGCCCTCGAGGCACGGGCTACACTGAAGCTTTCTTT. The rearrangement links TRBV4-1 to TRBJ1-1, with no clear D. There are 15 residues in the CDR3. Trimming left V 4 bases short and J 3 bases short, with 15 bases between. Germline CDR1 MGHRA, CDR2 YSYEKL.

This clone was recorded only once. The chain carries TRBV2 and TRBJ2-7, with TRBD2 as a possible D gene (5 bases). CDR3 length equals 15 residues. Trimming cost V 7 bases and J 3 bases, with 19 bases left between them. Germline CDR1 reads SNHLY; CDR2 reads FYNNEI. The CDR3 spells CASILDRSSLYEQYF. CDR3 sequence (DNA): TGTGCCAGCATACTAGACCGCTCAAGCCTCTACGAGCAGTACTTC.

V is TRBV9 and J is TRBJ2-3; 8 positions match TRBD2. The V gene end was trimmed by 6 bases and the J gene end by 0 bases; junction bases not matched to a gene: 9. Germline CDR1 reads SGDLS; CDR2 reads YYNGEE. The CDR3 length is 16 residues. CDR3 protein: CASTPSGGGSTDTQYF. CDR3 nucleotides: TGTGCCAGCACCCCATCGGGCGGGGGGAGCACAGATACGCAGTATTTT. Using reference TRBV9 and TRBJ2-3 for the parts outside the CDR3, the full variable domain is DSGVTQTPKHLITATGQRVTLRCSPRSGDLSVYWYQQSLDQGLQFLIQYYNGEERAKGNILERFSAQQFPDLHSELNLSSLELGDSALYFCASTPSGGGSTDTQYFGPGTRLTVL.

The rearrangement joins TRBV6-6 to TRBJ1-6, with TRBD1 identical over 7 bases. Germline V CDR1 and CDR2: MNHNY, SVGAGI (reference sequence). This CDR3 contains 13 residues. After removal of 6 bases from V and 5 bases from J, the junction contained 1 base not matched to a gene. CDR3 nucleotide sequence: TGTGCCAGCAGAGACAGGGATAATTCACCCCTCCACTTT. As protein: CASRDRDNSPLHF.

The chain couples TRBV11-2 to TRBJ2-2; TRBD2 might be the D (5 bases). The CDR3 is 16 amino acids. Trimming took off 3 bases at V and 0 bases at J, with 11 bases between the two ends. Germline CDR1 and CDR2: SGHAT and FQNNGV. CDR3 residues: CASSFWRAANTGELFF. The CDR3 region has the DNA TGTGCCAGCAGCTTCTGGCGGGCGGCGAACACCGGGGAGCTGTTTTTT.

The rearrangement joins TRBV6-1 to TRBJ1-1; D might be TRBD1 (5 bases). Germline assignment: CDR1 MNHNS and CDR2 SASEGT. The V end was cut by 5 bases, the J end by 8 bases, with 18 bases between. CDR3 length equals 14 residues. The CDR3 DNA is TGTGCCAGCAGTAAAGAGGGGCCAGCACCCGAAGCTTTCTTT. Protein sequence: CASSKEGPAPEAFF.

The rearrangement links TRBV15 to TRBJ1-4, with 11 bases fitting TRBD1. V was clipped by 1 base and J by 11 bases; unmatched bases: 15. The CDR3 totals 18 residues. Germline V lookup: CDR1 LNHNV, CDR2 YYDKDF (reference sequence). CDR3 in amino acids: CATSRGGTGGIVEGKLFF. The CDR3 DNA reads as TGTGCCACCAGCAGAGGAGGGACAGGGGGAATTGTGGAAGGGAAACTGTTTTTT.